This TCR beta chain was identified during a study of blood T cell repertoires in COVID-19. At the level of the study: Material from acute and convalescent COVID-19 was sourced from the United States, Italy and Spain. Sources were T cells, B-cell-depleted T cells, or PBMCs; the material itself was cDNA or gDNA.

V was cut by 5 bases and J by 4 bases, with 14 bases left in between. This CDR3 has 13 amino acids. Germline V gene lookup returns CDR1 SQVTM and CDR2 ANQGSEA. As handled by the study authors: It was from reference gene primer amplification that nucleated cell counts were estimated. Method: immunoSEQ multiplex PCR; TCRdb's copy keeps in-frame clones and lacks some. The V and J calls and clone size were taken over from that table, and D and trimming were inferred from the DNA. Of under 300,000 clones listed, approximately 90% are singletons. The TCR sequence derives from a man under 40 who had recovered from COVID-19. Sequences were obtained from peripheral blood. The chain combines TRBV29-1 with TRBJ1-1; D uncertain. The CDR3 reads CSVIETSGTEAFF. CDR3 in DNA: TGCAGCGTTATTGAGACGTCGGGCACTGAAGCTTTCTTT.